This entry lists 6 T cell receptor beta chains sequenced from one sample in a study of breast tumors, draining lymph nodes, adjacent tissues. TCRdb re-derived calls from the multiplex PCR reads in MiXCR, one entry per CDR3 protein. Here the sample spans under 250,000 distinct CDR3 sequences, about a third being singletons. Samples came from axillary lymph nodes draining the breast cancer. The material sequenced was axillary lymph node tissue. These receptors came from a female donor with breast cancer. Some clones in this sample may be carry-over from other donors' samples.

This clonotype was detected many times. The rearrangement links TRBV7-2 to TRBJ1-3; 8 bases map to TRBD1. The junction had 11 bases not matched to a gene; V was cut back by 4 bases and J by 3 bases. The CDR3 consists of 17 residues. Looked up from germline, CDR1 is SGHTA and CDR2 is FQGNSA. DNA of the CDR3: TGTGCCAGCAGCTCGATATTCAGGGGGCCTTATGGAAACACCATATATTTT. The encoded protein is CASSSIFRGPYGNTIYF.

The J gene is TRBJ2-3, the V gene TRBV24-1; D gene uncertain. V was cut by 5 bases and J by 0 bases, with 11 bases left in between. The CDR3 length is 15 residues. Germline CDR1 and CDR2: KGHDR and SFDVKD. DNA for the CDR3: TGTGCCACCAGTGCTCGGACCTCTAGCACAGATACGCAGTATTTT. Translated, it gives CATSARTSSTDTQYF.

This clonotype was observed many times. CDR3 in DNA: TGCAGTCAAACTAGGCAAGAGACCCAGTACTTC. Translating gives CSQTRQETQYF. The chain recombines TRBV20-1 with TRBJ2-5, with D perhaps TRBD2 (5 bases). V gave up 8 bases and J gave up 2 bases, with 9 bases separating them. CDR3 size: 11 residues. CDR1 is DFQATT and CDR2 is SNEGSKA in the germline V gene (reference sequence).

This clonotype has at least ten counts. V is TRBV6-5 and J is TRBJ2-7, with 9 bases fitting TRBD1. The CDR3 runs to 14 residues. The germline gives CDR1 MNHEY, CDR2 SVGAGI. V was clipped by 5 bases and J by 1 base; unmatched bases: 3. CDR3 residues: CASSTGTGSYEQYF. DNA for the CDR3: TGTGCCAGCAGTACCGGGACAGGGTCCTACGAGCAGTACTTC.

Remarks on this clonotype: A clone one base away is much larger, so this may be a read error. The chain is built from TRBV12-5 and TRBJ2-4; TRBD1 matches at 9 bases. CDR3 length equals 13 residues. Germline values: CDR1 LGHNT, CDR2 FRNRAP. CDR3 residues: CASGRDRENTQYF. The CDR3 DNA follows: TGTGCTAGTGGTCGGGACAGGGAGAACACTCAGTACTTC.

This clonotype was recorded at least ten times. The chain recombines TRBV24-1 with TRBJ2-7; 13 nucleotides align to TRBD2. V lost 3 bases and J lost 3; bases outside the gene matches: 10. CDR1 KGHDR and CDR2 SFDVKD come from the germline V gene. CDR3 length: 18 amino acids. This CDR3 reads CATSDRGTSGNIVYEQYF. The CDR3, as DNA: TGTGCCACCAGTGATAGAGGGACTAGCGGGAATATAGTCTACGAGCAGTACTTC.